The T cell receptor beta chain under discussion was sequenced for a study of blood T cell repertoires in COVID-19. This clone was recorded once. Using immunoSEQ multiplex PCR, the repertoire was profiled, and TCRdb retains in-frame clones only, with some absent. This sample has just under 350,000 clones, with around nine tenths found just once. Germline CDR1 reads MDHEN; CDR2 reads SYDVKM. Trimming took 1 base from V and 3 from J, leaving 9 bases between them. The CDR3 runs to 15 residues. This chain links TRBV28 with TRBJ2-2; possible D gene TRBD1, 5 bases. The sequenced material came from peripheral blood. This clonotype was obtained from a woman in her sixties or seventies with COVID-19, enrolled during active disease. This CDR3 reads CASSLSGRDTGELFF. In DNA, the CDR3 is TGTGCCAGCAGTTTATCAGGGCGCGACACCGGGGAGCTGTTTTTT.